This passage covers 27 T cell receptor beta chains from one sample sequenced in a study of T-cell reconstitution after alpha-beta-depleted transplantation in children. Unique molecular identifiers were used in preparing the TCRbeta library. Using its own MiXCR run on the PCR reads, TCRdb lists one record per CDR3 protein. Here the sample spans approximately 400,000 distinct CDR3 sequences, roughly a tenth being singletons. Sequenced material: PBMCs from the stem cell graft donor, taken from the stem cell graft. The receptors were sampled from a human donor who donated a stem cell graft to a child with acute myeloid leukemia.

This clonotype was seen a handful of times. This chain links TRBV29-1 with TRBJ2-1, with D tentatively TRBD2 (5 bases). CDR1 and CDR2 (germline): SQVTM, ANQGSEA. Trimming stripped 4 bases from V and 6 bases from J, with 16 bases between. This CDR3 region has 14 residues. The CDR3 region has the DNA TGCAGCGTTGTCGAACGGGGATCCCTCAATGAGCAGTTCTTC. Translation gives CSVVERGSLNEQFF.

In this sample, this clonotype turned up many times. The V and J genes are TRBV20-1 and TRBJ1-6; 9 bases map to TRBD1. The CDR3 extends over 13 amino acids. V shed 5 bases and J 7 bases; nucleotides not matched to a gene: 3. The germline CDR1 and CDR2 sequences are DFQATT and SNEGSKA (reference sequence). The DNA of the CDR3 is TGCAGTGCTCGACAGGGGGACAATTCACCCCTCCACTTT. Translated, it gives CSARQGDNSPLHF.

The J gene is TRBJ1-6, the V gene TRBV7-8, with D possibly TRBD1 on 5 matching bases. This CDR3 spans 14 amino acids. Germline assignment: CDR1 SGHVS and CDR2 FQNEAQ. V dropped 1 base and J dropped 8 bases, with 9 bases sitting between them. The CDR3 loop reads CASSLVGEDSPLHF. DNA for the CDR3: TGTGCCAGCAGCTTAGTAGGGGAGGATTCACCCCTCCACTTT.

This clonotype was found a few times. This sequence joins TRBV29-1 and TRBJ2-1; the D gene is possibly TRBD2 (5 bases). Germline V gives CDR1 SQVTM, CDR2 ANQGSEA. Trimming removed 4 bases from V and 8 bases from J, with 15 bases in between. This CDR3 has 13 residues. The CDR3 region is CSVGRELLDEQFF. CDR3 sequence (DNA): TGCAGCGTTGGACGGGAACTATTGGATGAGCAGTTCTTC.

This clonotype was detected only a few times. This CDR3 is CSARDYVGTGPSDYGYTF. The CDR3 region has the DNA TGCAGTGCTAGAGATTACGTAGGGACAGGCCCAAGTGACTATGGCTACACCTTC. J is TRBJ1-2 and V is TRBV20-1, with 8 bases aligning to TRBD1. The trim removed 0 bases at V and 3 bases at J, leaving 15 bases unmatched. CDR1 and CDR2 (germline): DFQATT, SNEGSKA (reference sequence). This CDR3 has 18 amino acids.

The sample holds many counts of this clonotype. The V and J genes are TRBV5-1 and TRBJ2-2; TRBD1 matches at 7 bases. There are 15 residues in the CDR3. CDR1 and CDR2 from the germline V gene are SGHRS and YFSETQ. Trimming cost V 3 bases and J 7 bases; bases outside gene matches: 9. The CDR3 is CASSSQTGSGGELFF. The DNA for the CDR3 is TGCGCCAGCAGCTCACAGACAGGGTCCGGCGGGGAGCTGTTTTTT.

A word on this clonotype: A much larger clone differs by one base, so this may be a read error. The chain is built from TRBV24-1 and TRBJ2-1, with 7 bases aligning to TRBD1. The CDR3 spans 14 residues. The ends lost 8 bases at V and 5 bases at J; junction bases unmatched: 8. CDR1 is KGHDR and CDR2 is SFDVKD in the germline V gene. The CDR3 loop is CATTDGQEDNEQFF. The CDR3 DNA is TGTGCCACCACTGACGGACAGGAGGACAATGAGCAGTTCTTC.

The chain has TRBV25-1 and TRBJ1-1; TRBD1 aligns across 7 bases. With V trimmed by 6 bases and J by 0 bases, 7 bases remained unmatched. The CDR3 loop spans 15 amino acids. Germline CDR1 and CDR2: MGHDK and SYGVNS. In nucleotides, the CDR3 is TGTGCCAGCAGAAAGACAGGGATAATGAACACTGAAGCTTTCTTT. This encodes CASRKTGIMNTEAFF.

This clonotype has just a few counts. The chain employs TRBV2 and TRBJ2-1, with 9 bases matching TRBD1. The junction had 9 bases not matched to a gene; V was cut back by 6 bases and J by 3 bases. The CDR3 is made up of 16 amino acids. Germline CDR1 is SNHLY and CDR2 is FYNNEI. CDR3 DNA: TGTGCCAGCAGGCGTCGGACAGGGGCAAACTACAATGAGCAGTTCTTC. Amino acids: CASRRRTGANYNEQFF.

Worth noting for this clonotype: Germline is not matched at one junction end, which may reflect a read error. V gene TRBV12-3 or TRBV12-4 combines with J gene TRBJ2-3; 11 positions match TRBD2. CDR3 size: 15 residues. This chain's CDR3 is CACSLLAGGTDTQYF. CDR3 nucleotides: TGTGCCTGCAGTTTACTAGCGGGGGGCACAGATACGCAGTATTTT.

V and J are TRBV5-4 and TRBJ2-1; 7 nucleotides agree with TRBD1. The V and J ends lost 4 bases and 8 bases, in that order; junction bases with no gene match: 12. The CDR3 length is 15 residues. The germline CDR1 and CDR2 sequences are SGHNT and YYREEE (reference sequence). For the CDR3, the DNA is TGTGCCAGCAGCCCACCCGACAGGGATTCAGATGAGCAGTTCTTC. The encoded protein is CASSPPDRDSDEQFF.

This clonotype was observed many times. The chain employs TRBV9 and TRBJ1-2; D remains unclear. CDR3 length equals 12 residues. Germline assignment: CDR1 SGDLS and CDR2 YYNGEE. With 4 bases removed from V and 8 bases from J, the gap between germline ends came to 12 bases. DNA of the CDR3: TGTGCCAGCAGCCCCAACTTGGGAGGCTACACCTTC. It specifies CASSPNLGGYTF.

This clonotype was observed a handful of times. The chain has TRBV5-1 and TRBJ2-1, with 7 nucleotides matching TRBD2. Germline lookup yields CDR1 SGHRS and CDR2 YFSETQ. CDR3 length: 17 residues. Trimming removed 0 bases from V and 4 bases from J; junction bases left unmatched: 10. The CDR3, as DNA: TGCGCCAGCAGCTTGGACCAAGGTTGGCGGGAGTACAATGAGCAGTTCTTC. Translation: CASSLDQGWREYNEQFF.

In this sample, this clonotype turned up many times. The chain recombines TRBV4-3 with TRBJ2-7; D gene uncertain. This CDR3 region has 17 residues. The V end lost 4 bases, the J end lost 6 bases, and 25 bases lay between the germline ends. The germline gives CDR1 LGHNA, CDR2 YSLEER. CDR3 in DNA: TGCGCCAGCAGCCTTAAAACAGACACCTTGGATCCGGCCGAGCAGTACTTC. It translates to CASSLKTDTLDPAEQYF.

This clonotype turned up a few times. This chain connects TRBV6-2 or TRBV6-3 to TRBJ2-5; 8 positions match TRBD2. Germline CDR1 is MNHEY and CDR2 is SVGEGT. This CDR3 is built from 19 residues. Trimming took 2 bases from V and 2 from J; bases not matched to a gene: 16. The CDR3 loop is CASSYEVAGGASLQETQYF. The CDR3 nucleotides are TGTGCCAGCAGTTACGAGGTTGCGGGAGGTGCCTCGCTGCAAGAGACCCAGTACTTC.

The chain's CDR3 is CSVEGRGRDTGELFF. In DNA, the CDR3 is TGCAGCGTTGAAGGGAGGGGGCGCGACACCGGGGAGCTGTTTTTT. This sequence joins TRBV29-1 and TRBJ2-2; possibly TRBD1 for D (7 bases). Germline-derived CDR1 and CDR2 are SQVTM and ANQGSEA. The CDR3 is 15 amino acids. Trimming took off 1 base at V and 3 bases at J, with 12 bases between the two ends.

CDR3 DNA sequence: TGTGCCAGCAGTTACTCGAGTCAAAAAGAGACCCAGTACTTC. This codes for CASSYSSQKETQYF. The rearrangement uses TRBV6-5 and TRBJ2-5; D ambiguous. Germline loops: CDR1 MNHEY, CDR2 SVGAGI. The ends were cut back, 0 bases at V and 3 bases at J, with 8 bases in the middle. The CDR3 runs 14 residues.

This clonotype was counted between two and nine times. V usage is TRBV7-2 and J usage is TRBJ2-3, with D perhaps matching TRBD2 (6 bases). Per germline, CDR1 SGHTA and CDR2 FQGNSA. Trimming removed 5 bases from V and 4 bases from J, with 13 bases in between. The CDR3 loop spans 14 amino acids. CDR3 in DNA: TGTGCCAGCAGCCAGACCGGGGGACCAGATACGCAGTATTTT. It yields the protein CASSQTGGPDTQYF.

This sequence joins TRBV7-2 and TRBJ2-5; TRBD2 aligns across 11 bases. The J segment lost 2 bases and the V segment lost 0 bases, leaving 5 bases of the junction unmatched. This CDR3 comprises 17 residues. The germline V gene encodes CDR1 SGHTA and CDR2 FQGNSA. The CDR3 region is CASSLAILAGVQETQYF. CDR3 nucleotides: TGTGCCAGCAGCTTAGCCATACTAGCGGGGGTTCAAGAGACCCAGTACTTC. Full variable domain (missing parts from reference TRBV7-2 and TRBJ2-5): GAGVSQSPSNKVTEKGKDVELRCDPISGHTALYWYRQSLGQGLEFLIYFQGNSAPDKSGLPSDRFSAERTGGSVSTLTIQRTQQEDSAVYLCASSLAILAGVQETQYFGPGTRLLVL.

V usage is TRBV30 and J usage is TRBJ2-7; maybe TRBD1 (8 bases). CDR1 and CDR2 (germline): GTSNPN, SVGIG (reference sequence). V was clipped by 8 bases and J by 5 bases, with 16 bases between them. This CDR3 spans 12 amino acids. Here the CDR3 reads CAGGGQAHEQYF. The CDR3 DNA reads TGTGCCGGCGGGGGACAGGCCCACGAGCAGTACTTC.

The V and J genes are TRBV5-1 and TRBJ2-7; 10 bases match TRBD2. CDR1 is SGHRS and CDR2 is YFSETQ in the germline V gene. The CDR3 length is 14 residues. J gave up 3 bases and V 5 bases, and 5 bases lay outside the gene matches. The chain's CDR3 is CASSRTSGLYEQYF. The CDR3 nucleotides read TGCGCCAGCAGTCGGACTAGCGGCCTCTACGAGCAGTACTTC. Full variable domain (remainder filled in from reference TRBV5-1 and TRBJ2-7): KAGVTQTPRYLIKTRGQQVTLSCSPISGHRSVSWYQQTPGQGLQFLFEYFSETQRNKGNFPGRFSGRQFSNSRSEMNVSTLELGDSALYLCASSRTSGLYEQYFGPGTRLTVT.

This clonotype was picked up many times. CDR3 in DNA: TGTGCCAGCAGCCCTCTCCGTACGCAGTATTTT. Encoded protein: CASSPLRTQYF. V usage is TRBV7-2 and J usage is TRBJ2-3; the D is unclear. Per the germline V gene, CDR1 is SGHTA and CDR2 is FQGNSA. The CDR3 is 11 residues long. Trimming stripped 5 bases from V and 8 bases from J, with 8 bases between.

J is TRBJ2-7 and V is TRBV6-1; TRBD1 is a possible D gene (5 bases). Trimming took 7 bases from V and 6 from J, leaving 16 bases between them. CDR1 and CDR2 (germline): MNHNS, SASEGT. The CDR3 runs to 13 residues. The CDR3 loop reads CASTQGLLGEQYF. CDR3 in DNA: TGTGCCAGCACCCAGGGCCTGCTCGGCGAGCAGTACTTC.

This chain connects TRBV7-9 to TRBJ2-1, with 8 bases that match TRBD1. Germline CDR1 and CDR2: SEHNR and FQNEAQ (reference sequence). The V segment lost 6 bases and the J segment 5 bases; nucleotides outside the gene matches: 6. The CDR3 has 14 residues. CDR3 region: CASSPGQVDNEQFF. In nucleotides, the CDR3 is TGTGCCAGCAGTCCGGGACAGGTCGACAATGAGCAGTTCTTC.

This clonotype was detected a few times. The genes are TRBV7-8 and TRBJ2-1; the D gene is possibly TRBD2 (6 bases). V was trimmed by 1 base and J by 0 bases, leaving 13 bases between them. The CDR3 spans 17 residues. Germline CDR1 reads SGHVS; CDR2 reads FQNEAQ. CDR3 loop: CASSLDQGLISYNEQFF. In DNA, the CDR3 is TGTGCCAGCAGCTTAGACCAGGGACTTATCTCCTACAATGAGCAGTTCTTC.

This sequence joins TRBV5-1 and TRBJ1-1; D gene unclear. Per germline, CDR1 SGHRS and CDR2 YFSETQ. The CDR3 has 20 amino acids. The germline V and J ends were trimmed by 4 bases and 0 bases, with 28 bases remaining between them. Here the CDR3 reads CASSETTRYRRQAMNTEAFF. CDR3 DNA sequence: TGCGCCAGCAGCGAGACAACCCGTTATCGTCGGCAGGCCATGAACACTGAAGCTTTCTTT.

The J gene is TRBJ2-1, the V gene TRBV28; 10 bases are shared with TRBD2. Trimming took 7 bases from V and 5 from J; bases not matched to a gene: 8. CDR1 and CDR2 from the germline V gene are MDHEN and SYDVKM. The CDR3 is made up of 15 amino acids. In DNA, the CDR3 is TGTGCCAGCACCCCCGGACTAGCGGCCAACAATGAGCAGTTCTTC. Encoded protein: CASTPGLAANNEQFF.